The clone carrying this TCR beta chain was seen only a few times. The antigen remains unidentified. The germline V gene encodes CDR1 LGHNT and CDR2 FRNRAP. Trimming cost V 1 base and J 8 bases, with 9 bases left between them. CDR3 length: 13 amino acids. This record comes from a study of Graves' ophthalmopathy and Graves' hyperthyroidism. Whole-study findings and limits: Most thyroid-expanded clonotypes exceeding 0.001 frequency were also found in blood.

From RNA, the CDR3 regions of TCR beta chains were amplified and sequenced. Second-round multiplex PCR came after a first-round RT-PCR that employed HTBI primers. TCRdb re-analysed the multiplex PCR reads in MiXCR, keeping a single row per CDR3 protein. The sample shows about 740,000 distinct CDR3 sequences, 40% of them seen only once. Presentation of ophthalmopathy in the donors involved moderate-to-severe activity, CAS ≥3, NOSPECS ≥4 and a duration under 3 months. The diagnosis was founded upon clinical symptoms, serum thyroxine, TRAb, thyroid ultrasound and orbital computed tomography. As the starting material, over 9.5 ml of fresh peripheral blood yielded the PBMCs.

V gene TRBV12-5 combines with J gene TRBJ1-5, with D hard to call. The sequenced sample was peripheral blood. The clonotype originates from an adult man with Graves' ophthalmopathy. For the CDR3, the DNA is TGTGCTAGTGGTTTGGAGGACGGAGAGCCCCAGCATTTT. Its translation: CASGLEDGEPQHF.